Listed below are T cell receptor beta chains from one sample, sequenced in a study of T-cell memory formation after mild COVID-19. TCRdb passed the 5' RACE reads through MiXCR, listing each CDR3 protein once. Of approximately 580,000 distinct CDR3 sequences in the sample, just over 20% were seen once. The material sequenced was PBMCs or a T cell subset sorted from them (not recorded which). These receptor sequences come from an adult woman who had mild COVID-19 (a few samples of this study predate the infection). Cell type and time point are not known. Both conserved end residues are trimmed from each CDR3. The order of the fields is J gene, V gene, CDR3 protein.

j_call: TRBJ1-2
v_call: TRBV12-3/TRBV12-4
cdr3_aa: ASSQGSSGYT

j_call: TRBJ2-5
v_call: TRBV28
cdr3_aa: ASSSRTGITQY

j_call: TRBJ1-2
v_call: TRBV2
cdr3_aa: ASSEGTTGRENT

j_call: TRBJ2-3
v_call: TRBV28
cdr3_aa: ASRGGGTDTQY

j_call: TRBJ1-5
v_call: TRBV7-9
cdr3_aa: ASSNDHQPQH

j_call: TRBJ1-2
v_call: TRBV7-9
cdr3_aa: ASSSRGGTTGYT

j_call: TRBJ2-3
v_call: TRBV7-2
cdr3_aa: ASSYPGLEDTQY

j_call: TRBJ1-3
v_call: TRBV18
cdr3_aa: ASSVDRASGGNTIY

j_call: TRBJ2-2
v_call: TRBV27
cdr3_aa: ASSPSSRGLTNTGELF

j_call: TRBJ2-1
v_call: TRBV7-2
cdr3_aa: ASSLGEVQAGSSYNEQF

j_call: TRBJ2-7
v_call: TRBV20-1
cdr3_aa: SAPTFSGKSYEQY

j_call: TRBJ2-1
v_call: TRBV7-3
cdr3_aa: ASSLGGAGGLGEQF

j_call: TRBJ1-2
v_call: TRBV6-1
cdr3_aa: ASSLFYGYT

j_call: TRBJ2-1
v_call: TRBV12-3/TRBV12-4
cdr3_aa: ASSRLVQLNEQF

j_call: TRBJ2-5
v_call: TRBV9
cdr3_aa: ASSPAGRPGTQY

j_call: TRBJ2-7
v_call: TRBV7-9
cdr3_aa: ASSLVLGLAVAHEQY

j_call: TRBJ2-7
v_call: TRBV5-1
cdr3_aa: ASSLLAGETYEQY

j_call: TRBJ2-3
v_call: TRBV5-1
cdr3_aa: ASSFTGGVGTDTQY

j_call: TRBJ2-7
v_call: TRBV5-1
cdr3_aa: ASSPPGGNYEQY

j_call: TRBJ2-2
v_call: TRBV4-2
cdr3_aa: ASSQAGSGTANTGELF

j_call: TRBJ2-3
v_call: TRBV5-1
cdr3_aa: ASSLVVAGGSGTDTQY

j_call: TRBJ2-5
v_call: TRBV30
cdr3_aa: AWSAGLAGGPGETQY

j_call: TRBJ1-4
v_call: TRBV7-8
cdr3_aa: ASSVHRAANEKLF

j_call: TRBJ1-1
v_call: TRBV12-3/TRBV12-4
cdr3_aa: ASSFRARQEGGTEAF

j_call: TRBJ2-1
v_call: TRBV4-1
cdr3_aa: ASSHMDARDEQF

j_call: TRBJ1-1
v_call: TRBV12-3/TRBV12-4
cdr3_aa: ASSLSMGITEAF

j_call: TRBJ2-5
v_call: TRBV7-2
cdr3_aa: ASSPQLTSETQY

j_call: TRBJ2-7
v_call: TRBV7-3
cdr3_aa: ASSWGQGYEQY

j_call: TRBJ2-5
v_call: TRBV23-1
cdr3_aa: ASSPGRGNRKTQY

j_call: TRBJ2-5
v_call: TRBV24-1
cdr3_aa: ATSDPTGGETQY

j_call: TRBJ1-5
v_call: TRBV20-1
cdr3_aa: SAEMGPNQPQH

j_call: TRBJ2-5
v_call: TRBV7-9
cdr3_aa: ASSLDRPYQETQY

j_call: TRBJ1-4
v_call: TRBV5-5
cdr3_aa: ASSRDPTNEKLF

j_call: TRBJ1-5
v_call: TRBV6-1
cdr3_aa: ASLGQGFSNQPQH

j_call: TRBJ2-2
v_call: TRBV4-1
cdr3_aa: ASSPWTSGPGELF

j_call: TRBJ2-1
v_call: TRBV4-3
cdr3_aa: ASSQVFPGARSSYNEQF

j_call: TRBJ1-1
v_call: TRBV7-6
cdr3_aa: ASSLARQSTMNTEAF

j_call: TRBJ2-6
v_call: TRBV6-5
cdr3_aa: ATRQGLVSGANVLT

j_call: TRBJ2-1
v_call: TRBV27
cdr3_aa: ASSPPGAYNEQF

j_call: TRBJ2-7
v_call: TRBV20-1
cdr3_aa: SARNTGVLEEQY

j_call: TRBJ1-2
v_call: TRBV5-4
cdr3_aa: ASSITGTGGSRGYT

j_call: TRBJ2-5
v_call: TRBV5-6
cdr3_aa: ASSLSDIGQETQY

j_call: TRBJ1-4
v_call: TRBV2
cdr3_aa: ASAEAGWGLEKLF

j_call: TRBJ2-1
v_call: TRBV9
cdr3_aa: ASSKDSNEQF

j_call: TRBJ2-1
v_call: TRBV5-6
cdr3_aa: ASSLGPTEF

j_call: TRBJ1-1
v_call: TRBV5-1
cdr3_aa: ASSGGAGMNTEAF

j_call: TRBJ2-2
v_call: TRBV6-1
cdr3_aa: ASTAPRQGAPGELF

j_call: TRBJ2-1
v_call: TRBV5-1
cdr3_aa: ASSRDSRVLPYNEQF

j_call: TRBJ1-1
v_call: TRBV9
cdr3_aa: ASSVVPPGRGTTEAF

j_call: TRBJ2-7
v_call: TRBV15
cdr3_aa: ATSRDERVHEKY

j_call: TRBJ2-1
v_call: TRBV20-1
cdr3_aa: SATRGLAGGRYNEQF

j_call: TRBJ1-6
v_call: TRBV7-3
cdr3_aa: ASSFGWREHNSPLH

j_call: TRBJ1-2
v_call: TRBV27
cdr3_aa: ASSFRGGPVNYGYT

j_call: TRBJ2-3
v_call: TRBV12-3/TRBV12-4
cdr3_aa: ASSGTGERQY